This T cell receptor (beta chain) was recorded in a study of memory CD4+ T cells and cytomegalovirus serostatus. Overall study: This sample comes from healthy Belgian adults, 9 CMV seropositive, 24 seronegative. Whole-study findings and limits: Each of approximately 70 CMV-associated TCRbeta sequences occurred in one to five individuals. The CMV-associated TCR signature appears largely within the CD4+ memory repertoire.

Single viable CD3+CD4+CD8-CD45RO+ cells were sorted as the memory CD4+ T cells. Total CD4+ T cells were enriched by CD4 positive selection. Looked up from germline, CDR1 is MNHEY and CDR2 is SVGAGI. The CDR3 has 14 amino acids. V trimming: 6 bases; J trimming: 4 bases; junction bases outside the gene matches: 4. In regard to this clone: Its antigen is unidentified.

Assay used: immunoSEQ multiplex PCR; TCRdb lists only in-frame clones, some missing. The sample has approximately 53,000 clones, 82% seen once. V is TRBV6-5 and J is TRBJ1-5; TRBD1 aligns across 9 bases. The receptor comes from an adult in good health and CMV-seronegative. The sequenced sample consisted of memory CD4+ T cells from blood. CDR3 nucleotides: TGTGCCAGCAGGACGGGACAGGGAAATCAGCCCCAGCATTTT. As protein: CASRTGQGNQPQHF.